A selection of T cell receptor beta chains follows, all from one sample in a study of blood T cell repertoires in COVID-19. Using immunoSEQ multiplex PCR, the repertoire was profiled, and TCRdb retains in-frame clones only, with some absent. Of 150,000 or so clones in the sample, roughly 80% were seen once. Input material: peripheral blood. These receptor sequences come from a woman aged 60-75 years with acute or convalescent COVID-19. Each CDR3 is given with its conserved first and last residue. The order of the fields is CDR3 length, D gene, clone size, V gene, J gene, CDR3 DNA, CDR3 protein. D genes are given only for firm matches. The listing skips clone size in some rows; elsewhere it reads once, few, many or a size class.

>14|-|once|TRBV19|TRBJ2-2
TGTGCCAGTACGAGTCAGGCGAACACCGGGGAGCTGTTTTTT
CASTSQANTGELFF
>15|TRBD1|-|TRBV2|TRBJ1-2
TGTGCCAGCAGTGAACTAGGACAGGGGACCTATGGCTACACCTTC
CASSELGQGTYGYTF
>13|-|once|TRBV30|TRBJ1-5
TGTGCCTGGAGTCCCGTCGGGGATCAGCCCCAGCATTTT
CAWSPVGDQPQHF
>15|-|-|TRBV18|TRBJ1-2
TGTGCCAGCTCCCAAGACAGGACCCTCAACTATGGCTACACCTTC
CASSQDRTLNYGYTF
>16|-|-|TRBV28|TRBJ1-3
TGTGCCAGCAGTTTACAGGGGATGGGGCCTGGAAACACCATATATTTT
CASSLQGMGPGNTIYF
>16|TRBD1|-|TRBV5-1|TRBJ1-2
TGCGCCAGCAGCTTGTCCCTCGGGACAGGGGGCAATGGCTACACCTTC
CASSLSLGTGGNGYTF
>14|TRBD1|-|TRBV19|TRBJ1-4
TGTGCCAGCACGAACAGGGGTTTAAGCGAAAAACTGTTTTTT
CASTNRGLSEKLFF
>16|TRBD1|-|TRBV7-8|TRBJ2-1
TGTGCCAGCAGCTTGGAACGGACAGGACCCGCGAATGAGCAGTTCTTC
CASSLERTGPANEQFF
>16|-|-|TRBV18|TRBJ1-4
TGTGCCAGCTCACCTCCGGGAGCCACAACTAATGAAAAACTGTTTTTT
CASSPPGATTNEKLFF
>16|TRBD2|-|TRBV5-1|TRBJ2-3
TGCGCCAGCAGCTTGGCCACTGGCGGGGGGGCAGATACGCAGTATTTT
CASSLATGGGADTQYF
>17|-|-|TRBV7-9|TRBJ2-5
TGTGCCAGCAGCTTAAGTGGGGGGGCATCCCTCCGAGAGACCCAGTACTTC
CASSLSGGASLRETQYF
>16|TRBD2|-|TRBV4-1|TRBJ2-3
TGCGCCAGCAGCCATGGAGTGGGGACTAGCAAGGATACGCAGTATTTT
CASSHGVGTSKDTQYF
>13|-|-|TRBV12-3/TRBV12-4|TRBJ1-2
TGTGCCAGCAGTTCACAGGGTTTGAGTGGCTACACCTTC
CASSSQGLSGYTF
>13|TRBD1|few|TRBV7-8|TRBJ2-7
TGTGCCAGCAGGAGACAGGGAGCCTACGAGCAGTACTTC
CASRRQGAYEQYF
>14|TRBD1|-|TRBV6-5|TRBJ1-6
TGTGCCAGCAGTTGGGACAGCAATAATTCACCCCTCCACTTT
CASSWDSNNSPLHF
>18|TRBD2|-|TRBV6-2/TRBV6-3|TRBJ2-3
TGTGCCAGCAGTTACTCACCAGTAGCGGGGGGGATCACAGATACGCAGTATTTT
CASSYSPVAGGITDTQYF
>14|-|-|TRBV2|TRBJ2-7
TGTGCCAGCAGTGAAAACAGGGTCTCCTACGAGCAGTACTTC
CASSENRVSYEQYF
>15|TRBD1|-|TRBV5-1|TRBJ1-3
TGCGCCAGCAGCTTGGGGGACAGCTCTGGAAACACCATATATTTT
CASSLGDSSGNTIYF
>13|TRBD1|-|TRBV27|TRBJ1-3
TGTGCCAGCAGGGGGACAGGTGGAAACACCATATATTTT
CASRGTGGNTIYF
>12|TRBD1|-|TRBV19|TRBJ1-6
TGTGCCAGTAGTACCCGACAGGGTGGTCACCACTTT
CASSTRQGGHHF
>14|TRBD2|-|TRBV6-5|TRBJ2-3
TGTGCCAGCTACCTCGGGGGGGCGACAGATACGCAGTATTTT
CASYLGGATDTQYF
>13|-|-|TRBV6-6|TRBJ1-5
TGTGCCAGCGGAGGGGCTCGCAATCAGCCCCAGCATTTT
CASGGARNQPQHF
>17|TRBD2|-|TRBV14|TRBJ2-6
TGTGCCAGCAGCCAATGGACGGGGGGACGCCGAGCCAACGTCCTGACTTTC
CASSQWTGGRRANVLTF
>13|TRBD1|-|TRBV10-1|TRBJ2-7
TGCGCCAGCATCGACAGGGCTTCTCTCCAGCCGTACTTC
CASIDRASLQPYF
>14|-|-|TRBV28|TRBJ1-2
TGTGCCAGCAGTGGACAGTTTCCTAACTATGGCTACACCTTC
CASSGQFPNYGYTF
>17|TRBD2|-|TRBV14|TRBJ2-5
TGTGCCAGCAGCGTACCGGGACTAGCGGGGGTTCAAGAGACCCAGTACTTC
CASSVPGLAGVQETQYF
>12|-|-|TRBV6-6|TRBJ2-7
TGTGCCAGCAGTCATCGCTCCTACGAGCAGTACTTC
CASSHRSYEQYF
>13|-|few|TRBV5-5|TRBJ1-1
TGTGCCAGCCTACAGAACGAGAACACTGAAGCTTTCTTT
CASLQNENTEAFF
>18|TRBD2|-|TRBV12-5|TRBJ2-7
TGTGCTAGTGGTTTGGCCGTTGACTGGGGGAGGGAGGTCTACGAGCAGTACTTC
CASGLAVDWGREVYEQYF
>15|-|-|TRBV7-2|TRBJ1-2
TGTGCCAGCAGCCCGAACAGGGTGGGTAACTATGGCTACACCTTC
CASSPNRVGNYGYTF
>14|TRBD1|once|TRBV5-1|TRBJ1-2
TGCGCCAGCAGCTTGGGACAGGGCGGGTATGGCTACACCTTC
CASSLGQGGYGYTF
>15|-|-|TRBV27|TRBJ1-1
TGTGCCAGCAGTTTGACGTGGGGCGCGAACACTGAAGCTTTCTTT
CASSLTWGANTEAFF
>12|-|-|TRBV29-1|TRBJ2-1
TGCAGCGTTGATAACAGGGCGGGTGAGCAGTTCTTC
CSVDNRAGEQFF
>14|-|-|TRBV5-6|TRBJ1-2
TGTGCCAGCAAATTGAGGGTTCCTAACTATGGCTACACCTTC
CASKLRVPNYGYTF
>15|TRBD1|-|TRBV7-9|TRBJ2-7
TGTGCCAGCAGCGTCAGACAGGGGGATTCCTACGAGCAGTACTTC
CASSVRQGDSYEQYF
>14|-|-|TRBV24-1|TRBJ2-2
TGTGCCACCAGTGTATCTGCGGAGCCCGGGGAGCTGTTTTTT
CATSVSAEPGELFF
>15|TRBD1|once|TRBV7-9|TRBJ1-4
TGTGCCAGCAGCTTATTGGGGACAGGGAATGAAAAACTGTTTTTT
CASSLLGTGNEKLFF
>13|TRBD2|once|TRBV15|TRBJ2-4
TGTGCCACCAGCAGGGGGGGGAAGGGCGATCAGTACTTC
CATSRGGKGDQYF
>14|-|-|TRBV3-1/TRBV3-2|TRBJ1-6
TGTGCCAGCAGCAAGGGAGGGAAGGGTTCACCCCTCCACTTT
CASSKGGKGSPLHF
>13|TRBD1|many|TRBV4-1|TRBJ1-2
TGCGCCAGCAGCCACCCAGGGGGCCTGGGCTACACCTTC
CASSHPGGLGYTF
>15|TRBD1|-|TRBV19|TRBJ2-7
TGTGCCAGTAGTCGGCGACAGGGGGCGAGAGACGAGCAGTACTTC
CASSRRQGARDEQYF
>13|-|-|TRBV6-5|TRBJ2-1
TGTGCCAGCAGTTTTGGGCTCTACAATGAGCAGTTCTTC
CASSFGLYNEQFF
>13|TRBD2|once|TRBV5-1|TRBJ2-5
TGCGCCAGCACCCTAGCGGGGGTAGAGACCCAGTACTTC
CASTLAGVETQYF